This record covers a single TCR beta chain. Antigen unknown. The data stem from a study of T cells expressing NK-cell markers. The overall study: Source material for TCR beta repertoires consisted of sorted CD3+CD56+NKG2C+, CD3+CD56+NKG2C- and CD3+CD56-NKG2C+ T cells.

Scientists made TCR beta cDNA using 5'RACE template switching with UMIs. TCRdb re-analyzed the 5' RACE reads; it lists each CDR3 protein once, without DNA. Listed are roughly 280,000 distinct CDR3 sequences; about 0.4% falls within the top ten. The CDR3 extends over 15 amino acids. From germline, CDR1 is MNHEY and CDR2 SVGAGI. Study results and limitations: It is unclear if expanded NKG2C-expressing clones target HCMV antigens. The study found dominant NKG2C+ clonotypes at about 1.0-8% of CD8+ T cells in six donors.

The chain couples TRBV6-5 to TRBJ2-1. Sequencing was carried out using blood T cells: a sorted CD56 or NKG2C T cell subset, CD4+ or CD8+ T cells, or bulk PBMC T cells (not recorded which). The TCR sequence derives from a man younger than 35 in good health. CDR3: CASSSRLSSYNEQFF.